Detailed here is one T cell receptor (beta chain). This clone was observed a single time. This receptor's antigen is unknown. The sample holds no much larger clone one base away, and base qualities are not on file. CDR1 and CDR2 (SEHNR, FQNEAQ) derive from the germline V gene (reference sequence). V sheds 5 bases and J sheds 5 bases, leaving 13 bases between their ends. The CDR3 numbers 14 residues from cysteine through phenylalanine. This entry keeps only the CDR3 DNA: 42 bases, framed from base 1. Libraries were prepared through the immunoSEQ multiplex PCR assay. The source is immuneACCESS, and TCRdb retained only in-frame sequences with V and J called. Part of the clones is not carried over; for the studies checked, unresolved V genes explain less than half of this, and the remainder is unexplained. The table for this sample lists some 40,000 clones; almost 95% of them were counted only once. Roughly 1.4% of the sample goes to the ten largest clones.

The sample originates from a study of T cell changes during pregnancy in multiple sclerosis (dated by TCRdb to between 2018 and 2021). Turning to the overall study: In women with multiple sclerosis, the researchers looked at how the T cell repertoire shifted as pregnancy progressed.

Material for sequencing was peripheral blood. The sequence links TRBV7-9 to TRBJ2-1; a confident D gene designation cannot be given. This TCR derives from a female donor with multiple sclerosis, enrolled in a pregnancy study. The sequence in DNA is TGTGCCAGCAGCAAAACTGGGCTAAACAATGAGCAGTTCTTC. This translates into CASSKTGLNNEQFF.